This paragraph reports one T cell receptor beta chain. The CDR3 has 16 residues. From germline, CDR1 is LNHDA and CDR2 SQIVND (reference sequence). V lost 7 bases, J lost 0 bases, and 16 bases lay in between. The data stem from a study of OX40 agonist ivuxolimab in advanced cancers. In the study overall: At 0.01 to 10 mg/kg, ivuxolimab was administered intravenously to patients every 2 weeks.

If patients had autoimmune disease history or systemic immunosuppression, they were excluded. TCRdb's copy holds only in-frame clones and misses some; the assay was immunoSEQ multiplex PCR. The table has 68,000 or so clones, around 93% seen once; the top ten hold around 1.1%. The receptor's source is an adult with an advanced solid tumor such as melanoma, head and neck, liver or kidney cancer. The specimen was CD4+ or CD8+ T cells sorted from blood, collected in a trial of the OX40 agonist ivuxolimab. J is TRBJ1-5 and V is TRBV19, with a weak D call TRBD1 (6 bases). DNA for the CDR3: TGTGCCAGTAAGCCGGGACACCTATATAGCAATCAGCCCCAGCATTTT. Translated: CASKPGHLYSNQPQHF.